The present TCR beta chain was sequenced within a study of OX40 agonist ivuxolimab in advanced cancers. Regarding the study as a whole: Mean expanded clone counts were higher in CD8+ than CD4+ T cells. Normalized T-cell clonal expansion was also low in a subset of nonresponders.

About this clone: Its antigen is unknown.

The method was immunoSEQ multiplex PCR; TCRdb's version includes in-frame clones alone and lacks a portion of them. The sample includes about 50,000 clones, more than 85% of them seen just once. The germline gives CDR1 SGHRS, CDR2 YFSETQ. Trimming took 4 bases from V and 3 from J, leaving 10 bases between them. The CDR3 contains 14 residues. The chain combines TRBV5-1 with TRBJ1-4; D not certain. Sample: CD4+ or CD8+ T cells sorted from blood, taken in a trial of the OX40 agonist ivuxolimab. This receptor was taken from an adult with an advanced solid tumor such as melanoma, head and neck, liver or kidney cancer. This chain's CDR3 is CASSPRTANEKLFF. The CDR3 coding sequence is TGCGCCAGCAGCCCAAGAACGGCTAATGAAAAACTGTTTTTT.